The rows below give T cell receptor beta chains drawn from one sample of a study of molecular identifiers for immune sequencing clone quantification. MiXCR, applied by TCRdb to the PCR reads, yields one record per CDR3 protein. The sample gives more than 450,000 distinct CDR3 sequences, about 26% of which show up once; just over 0.75% is in the top ten. Sequencing used naive CD8+ T cells from blood, with Jurkat cell RNA spiked in. The receptors originated from a human donor in good health. Some libraries in this study had Jurkat cell RNA spiked in. CDR3s include the opening cysteine and the closing phenylalanine or tryptophan. D genes are given only for firm matches. Rows give clone size only sometimes, using once, few, many, or a class for an expanded clone.

CRAREGTAEAFF,TGCAGAGCTAGAGAGGGGACAGCAGAAGCTTTCTTT,TRBD1,NA,TRBJ1-1,TRBV20-1
CASSELSGGNLNYGYTF,TGTGCCAGCAGTGAACTGTCAGGGGGGAACCTGAACTATGGCTACACCTTC,TRBD1,NA,TRBJ1-2,TRBV2
CSARGRGGETSYEQYF,TGCAGTGCCAGGGGTAGGGGGGGCGAGACATCCTACGAGCAGTACTTC,NA,NA,TRBJ2-7,TRBV20-1
CASSPSVGEYEQYF,TGTGCCAGCAGCCCGTCAGTAGGGGAATACGAGCAGTACTTC,NA,few,TRBJ2-7,TRBV9
CASSPLLGHENTDTQYF,TGTGCCAGCAGCCCGTTGCTAGGACATGAGAACACAGATACGCAGTATTTT,NA,NA,TRBJ2-3,TRBV27
CSAGSWTSTDTQYF,TGCAGTGCTGGTAGCTGGACTAGCACAGATACGCAGTATTTT,NA,NA,TRBJ2-3,TRBV20-1
CASSQGPGEGAGETQYF,TGCGCCAGCAGCCAAGGCCCAGGGGAGGGGGCAGGAGAGACCCAGTACTTC,NA,few,TRBJ2-5,TRBV4-1
CSARDLGFQVLVGEQFF,TGCAGTGCTAGAGATCTCGGCTTCCAAGTTCTCGTTGGTGAGCAGTTCTTC,NA,NA,TRBJ2-1,TRBV20-1
CASSLGWGPSYGQYF,TGTGCCAGCAGCTTAGGCTGGGGGCCTAGCTACGGGCAGTACTTC,NA,NA,TRBJ2-7,TRBV5-3
CAGAGQIQETQYF,TGTGCCGGAGCGGGACAGATACAAGAGACCCAGTACTTC,NA,NA,TRBJ2-5,TRBV27
CASSSGPLETGNTIYF,TGTGCCAGCAGCTCCGGGCCCCTGGAGACTGGAAACACCATATATTTT,NA,NA,TRBJ1-3,TRBV7-9
CASRTDDPGTSGSASTDTQYF,TGTGCCAGCAGAACCGATGACCCCGGGACTAGCGGGAGTGCTAGCACAGATACGCAGTATTTT,TRBD2,NA,TRBJ2-3,TRBV27
CASSVIWATDTQYF,TGTGCCAGCAGCGTGATTTGGGCAACAGATACGCAGTATTTT,NA,many,TRBJ2-3,TRBV13
CASSPPLQERTQCF,TGTGCCAGCAGTCCCCCGCTCCAAGAGAGGACCCAGTGCTTC,NA,few,TRBJ2-5,TRBV12-3/TRBV12-4
CASSPTPSGAYEQYF,TGTGCCAGCTCACCCACCCCTAGCGGTGCCTACGAGCAGTACTTC,TRBD2,NA,TRBJ2-7,TRBV18
CASSPPREGSGELFF,TGTGCCAGCAGCCCACCTCGGGAGGGATCCGGGGAGCTGTTTTTT,NA,few,TRBJ2-2,TRBV21-1
CSARDPSGIGTDPQYF,TGCAGTGCTAGAGATCCGAGCGGAATAGGCACAGATCCGCAGTATTTT,NA,NA,TRBJ2-3,TRBV20-1
CATSEVGSTDTQYF,TGTGCCACCAGTGAGGTAGGGAGCACAGATACGCAGTATTTT,NA,NA,TRBJ2-3,TRBV24-1
CASSYPTGAPNTEAFF,TGTGCCAGCAGTTACCCGACCGGGGCCCCGAACACTGAAGCTTTCTTT,NA,few,TRBJ1-1,TRBV6-2/TRBV6-3
CASSFSPGTGVDEQYF,TGTGCCAGCAGTTTCTCCCCCGGGACAGGGGTCGACGAGCAGTACTTC,TRBD1,NA,TRBJ2-7,TRBV27
CASSVGVSSGNTIYF,TGTGCCAGCAGCGTGGGGGTCAGCTCTGGAAACACCATATATTTT,NA,NA,TRBJ1-3,TRBV9
CASSSSGANVLTF,TGTGCCAGCAGTTCTTCTGGGGCCAACGTCCTGACTTTC,NA,many,TRBJ2-6,TRBV12-3/TRBV12-4
CSAEGTSGVYEQYF,TGCAGTGCTGAGGGGACTAGCGGGGTATACGAGCAGTACTTC,TRBD2,few,TRBJ2-7,TRBV20-1
CASSEARTSAMGDYEQYF,TGTGCCAGCAGTGAAGCGAGGACTAGCGCCATGGGGGATTACGAGCAGTACTTC,TRBD2,few,TRBJ2-7,TRBV2
CASSQMGYEQFF,TGTGCCAGCAGTCAGATGGGTTATGAGCAGTTCTTC,NA,NA,TRBJ2-1,TRBV12-3/TRBV12-4
CASSQSRQGVNHGYTF,TGCGCCAGCAGCCAATCACGACAGGGGGTTAACCATGGCTACACCTTC,TRBD1,NA,TRBJ1-2,TRBV4-3
CASSFGDGYYGQYF,TGTGCCAGCAGTTTCGGGGACGGCTACTACGGGCAGTACTTC,NA,once,TRBJ2-7,TRBV12-3/TRBV12-4
CAISGWERSTDTQYF,TGTGCCATCAGTGGATGGGAGCGGAGCACAGATACGCAGTATTTT,NA,few,TRBJ2-3,TRBV10-3
CASRDQPYEQYF,TGTGCCAGTAGAGATCAGCCCTACGAGCAGTACTTC,NA,few,TRBJ2-7,TRBV6-6
CAWSQGQQYF,TGTGCCTGGAGTCAGGGTCAGCAGTACTTC,NA,many,TRBJ2-7,TRBV30
CSVGGSSGANVLTF,TGCAGCGTCGGGGGGTCATCTGGGGCCAACGTCCTGACTTTC,TRBD2,many,TRBJ2-6,TRBV29-1
CASQKVGVVDNQPQHF,TGTGCCAGTCAAAAAGTAGGGGTAGTGGACAATCAGCCCCAGCATTTT,NA,NA,TRBJ1-5,TRBV30
CASSIGNDHNEQFF,TGTGCCAGTAGTATTGGTAATGACCACAATGAGCAGTTCTTC,NA,NA,TRBJ2-1,TRBV19
CASSLSDGSSYEQYF,TGTGCCAGCAGTTTATCGGACGGGAGCTCCTACGAGCAGTACTTC,NA,NA,TRBJ2-7,TRBV27
CASSVAGGNTGELFF,TGTGCCAGCAGCGTAGCCGGGGGAAACACCGGGGAGCTGTTTTTT,NA,few,TRBJ2-2,TRBV9
CASSYEGWNYEQYF,TGTGCCAGCAGTTATGAGGGGTGGAACTACGAGCAGTACTTC,NA,few,TRBJ2-7,TRBV12-3/TRBV12-4
CASSRLAGGTDTQYF,TGTGCCAGCAGCCGACTAGCGGGGGGCACAGATACGCAGTATTTT,TRBD2,many,TRBJ2-3,TRBV2
CASSLDFASCNEQFF,TGTGCCAGCAGCTTAGACTTCGCGTCCTGCAATGAGCAGTTCTTC,NA,few,TRBJ2-1,TRBV11-3
CASTFGAAGNTIYF,TGTGCCAGTACTTTTGGGGCAGCTGGAAACACCATATATTTT,NA,NA,TRBJ1-3,TRBV19
CASSQESSGEYEQYF,TGCGCCAGCAGCCAAGAGTCATCGGGGGAGTACGAGCAGTACTTC,NA,NA,TRBJ2-7,TRBV4-3
CASSFGAGPNAGYTF,TGTGCCAGCAGCTTTGGTGCGGGCCCAAATGCCGGCTACACCTTC,NA,NA,TRBJ1-2,TRBV5-6